This TCR beta chain was sequenced for a study of regulatory T cells in long-lasting Graves disease (dated by TCRdb to the early 2020s). Regarding the research as a whole: In the newly diagnosed Graves' disease group, patients had been taking antithyroid drugs for less than 3 months. A total of some 33 samples were covered by TCR sequencing, comprising approximately 13 persistent and around 20 newly diagnosed Graves' disease patients. The study was conducted in China and was registered as a clinical trial. Peripheral blood TCR sequencing and RNA sequencing compared persistent Graves' disease patients with newly diagnosed Graves' disease patients. Summary of the overall study and its limitations: TRBV28, TRBJ1-2 and TRBJ2-5 were preferentially used in persistent disease, while TRBV20-1 and TRBJ2-1 were favored in newly diagnosed disease. The study examined only peripheral blood because the primary lesion, thyroid tissue, could not be accessed. Lower TCR Shannon entropy and fewer highly expanded clones were observed in persistent Graves' disease patients than in newly diagnosed patients, which suggested clonal expansion. As a limitation, the authors acknowledged that the small sample size may reduce accuracy. Sequencing and analysis were limited to the TCR beta chain. Patients with persistent disease shared more public clonotypes (about 3,000) than newly diagnosed patients did (around 1,000).

V and J are truncated by 8 bases and 12 bases respectively, leaving an intervening sequence of 21 bases. The germline V gene (reference sequence) provides CDR1 LNHDA and CDR2 SQIVND. Spanning cysteine to phenylalanine, the CDR3 consists of 13 amino acids. Only the CDR3 region is kept as DNA, spanning 39 bases read in frame from base 1. Interpreted using the paper, the time point label stands for: newly diagnosed GD, antithyroid drugs for less than 3 months. RNA was extracted from PBMCs in TRIzol for both TCR sequencing and RNA sequencing. The diagnosis of Graves' disease followed American Thyroid Association guidelines. Patients were recruited from an endocrinology department in Xi'an, China. From each patient, 7.5 to 9.5 milliliters of peripheral blood was collected into an EDTA anticoagulant tube. Ficoll Paque Plus density gradient separation was used to isolate PBMCs, and no further T cell sorting was done. An Agilent 2100 Bioanalyzer and agarose gel were used to assess RNA quality, and a NanoDrop 2000 was used to measure RNA concentration.

A remark on this clonotype: The antigen it recognizes is unknown. Within one base of it there is no much larger clone, and no base qualities were kept.

The library was prepared using multiplex PCR. Sequencing was carried out with an Illumina HiSeq 4000. TCR beta libraries were built with iRepertoire HTBI primers and Arm-PCR amplification of CDR3 regions. Gel purification was performed on PCR products prior to sequencing. The original pipeline was this. Across samples, about 63 TRBV and over 11 TRBJ segments were identified and used for gene usage analysis of CDR3 amino acid clonotypes. COPE and FqMerger were used to merge filtered high-quality paired reads into contigs. BLAST was used to align contigs to IMGT TRBV, TRBD and TRBJ reference genes, and CDR3 was defined according to IMGT. Highly expanded clones were defined as clonotypes with a frequency above 0.1%. Shannon entropy served as the measure of repertoire diversity, while the Gini coefficient captured V-J evenness. A clonotype was considered public if more than one individual shared it. TCRdb took the public reads, trimmed them with fastp at Q25, ran MiXCR for clone calling and kept in-frame beta chains. Each record represents a unique CDR3 protein, reported with the most common genes and DNA among its rows. The V and J calls, along with clone size, are taken from TCRdb and not from the paper's own processing. This sample is represented by around 500,000 distinct CDR3 sequences; approximately 12% of them were singletons. The leading ten clones occupy roughly a tenth of the sample.

Separately, the same data were catalogued under a study of T cells in Graves' hyperthyroidism and ophthalmopathy. The second investigation adds: Stable Graves' hyperthyroidism was defined as the absence of progression to ophthalmopathy over 18 months of follow-up. Hyperthyroidism patients were newly diagnosed, with disease duration under 2 months, and aged 18 to 65 years. Any patient with an uncontrolled infection, another autoimmune disease, pregnancy or lactation was excluded. Diagnoses were based on clinical symptoms, serum thyroxine and TRAb, thyroid ultrasound and orbital computed tomography. The TCR CDR3 was subjected to a first round of RT-PCR using the HTBI primer set and the Qiagen OneStep RT-PCR kit. Most expanded thyroid clonotypes (frequency above 0.001) were also found in blood, which suggests that blood repertoires may mirror thyroid immune responses. A model built on a 13 V-J signature distinguished ophthalmopathy from stable hyperthyroidism, reaching roughly 88% sensitivity and 81% to 83% specificity in cross-validation and 80%/75% in testing. During validation, the model predicted progression to ophthalmopathy a median of about 6.3 months ahead of onset, with around 70% sensitivity and about 75% specificity. To identify TCR V-J signatures that set the groups apart, the researchers used a discovery cohort of 90 to 100 patients, made up of 40 to 45 with Graves' ophthalmopathy and around 58 with stable Graves' hyperthyroidism. Prospective prediction of ophthalmopathy was tested in an independent validation cohort consisting of some 20 hyperthyroidism patients and over 15 patients who later progressed to ophthalmopathy. The 100 discovery patients were randomly split 7:3 into training and test sets. The study also compared thyroid tissue and blood T-cell repertoires from about 6 Graves' hyperthyroidism patients. Following sampling, methimazole starting at 30 mg daily was given to hyperthyroidism patients, and high-dose intravenous methylprednisolone was given to ophthalmopathy patients. A second multiplex PCR round built the libraries, followed by size selection and purification. Libraries were sequenced paired-end with 100 bp reads on an Illumina HiSeq2000. SOAPnuke was used to process the raw data, with reads discarded if the reads contained adapters or uncalled bases, had a mean Phred below 15, or lacked an exact constant-primer or identifier match. COPE v1.2.5 was used to merge high-quality paired reads, and clonotypes were defined as unique nucleotide sequences. MiTCR v1.1 was used to align the clonotypes against IMGT TRBV, TRBD and TRBJ reference segments. Only V-J combinations with frequency above 0.0001, covering 99% to 99.2% of repertoires, were analysed. A TCS score was defined as the ratio between F50 (clonal expansion) and ExV (chaos), using BLOSUM62-based TCRdist between CDR3 peptides within each V-J. Welch's t-statistics and random forest reduced around 550 V-J features to fewer than 15, which were used in a naive Bayes classifier (R e1071). No statistical method was used to fix the sample size in advance, and group allocation was not hidden from the investigators. The paper reports TCR Vbeta CDR3 sequencing of 135 peripheral blood samples: around 41 ophthalmopathy, 70 to 85 hyperthyroidism and about 17 progressor patients.

This material consisted of peripheral blood mononuclear cells (PBMCs), taken at new diagnosis, from a patient treated with antithyroid drugs. The TCR was taken from a man under 40 with Graves disease. Donor details come from another sample of the same person, matched by shared clones. The sequence links TRBV19 to TRBJ2-3; the D segment may tentatively be TRBD1 or TRBD2, each giving 5 matched bases. CDR3 region: CASRESSRVSQYF. The DNA reads as follows: TGTGCCAGTCGGGAATCCTCCAGGGTATCCCAGTATTTT.